The 26 T cell receptor beta chains below come from one sample, sequenced in a study of blood T cell repertoires in COVID-19. Only in-frame clones appear in the TCRdb table, and some are missing; sequencing was by immunoSEQ multiplex PCR. The sample lists approximately 45,000 clones; 80% to 90% were seen once. Sequenced sample: peripheral blood. The receptor set was obtained from a man in his forties with COVID-19, enrolled during active disease.

The rearrangement links TRBV2 to TRBJ2-2, with 10 bases fitting TRBD1. This CDR3 is built from 17 residues. J was trimmed by 4 bases and V by 4 bases; bases with no gene match: 9. Germline values: CDR1 SNHLY, CDR2 FYNNEI. The CDR3 nucleotides read TGTGCCAGCAGTGCCTTTCCGACAGGGGGCACCACCGGGGAGCTGTTTTTT. Protein sequence: CASSAFPTGGTTGELFF. Full variable domain (missing parts from reference TRBV2 and TRBJ2-2): EPEVTQTPSHQVTQMGQEVILRCVPISNHLYFYWYRQILGQKVEFLVSFYNNEISEKSEIFDDQFSVERPDGSNFTLKIRSTKLEDSAMYFCASSAFPTGGTTGELFFGEGSRLTVL.

The chain joins TRBV4-1 to TRBJ2-7; D is unclear. The CDR3 consists of 14 residues. Between the trimmed V and J ends, which lost 0 bases and 2 bases, there was a span of 8 bases. CDR1 and CDR2 (germline): MGHRA, YSYEKL. As DNA, the CDR3 is TGCGCCAGCAGCCAAGATTTAGTCACCTACGAGCAGTACTTC. The encoded protein is CASSQDLVTYEQYF.

This clone was observed a handful of times. The chain recombines TRBV28 with TRBJ2-7, with D possibly being TRBD2 (5 bases). The CDR3 has 12 amino acids. Trimming stripped 2 bases from V and 3 bases from J, with 5 bases between. Germline CDR1 is MDHEN and CDR2 is SYDVKM. The CDR3 spells CASSLRDYEQYF. Written as DNA, the CDR3 is TGTGCCAGCAGTTTACGGGACTACGAGCAGTACTTC.

The rearrangement uses TRBV10-3 and TRBJ1-2, with 7 bases identical to TRBD1. This CDR3 is built from 14 residues. J lost 6 bases, V lost 3 bases, and 7 bases had no gene match. Per germline, CDR1 ENHRY and CDR2 SYGVKD. CDR3 sequence (DNA): TGTGCCATCAGTGACCTGACAGGGTTCAATGGCTACACCTTC. Its protein is CAISDLTGFNGYTF.

The rearrangement uses TRBV13 and TRBJ2-3, with 11 positions matching TRBD2. Germline V gene lookup returns CDR1 PRHDT and CDR2 FYEKMQ (reference sequence). Trimming removed 5 bases from V and 7 bases from J; junction bases left unmatched: 11. This CDR3 comprises 16 residues. This CDR3 is CASSQGGLAVNYTQYF. CDR3 DNA: TGTGCCAGCAGCCAAGGGGGACTAGCGGTCAATTATACGCAGTATTTT.

The chain links TRBV6-5 to TRBJ2-3; no reliable D call. Germline-derived CDR1 and CDR2 are MNHEY and SVGAGI. This CDR3 is 11 amino acids long. The V end was cut by 7 bases, the J end by 6 bases, with 8 bases between. CDR3 DNA sequence: TGTGCCAGCAAAATCCATGATACGCAGTATTTT. Residues: CASKIHDTQYF.

This rearrangement joins TRBV30 to TRBJ2-3; 11 bases are shared with TRBD1. Germline assignment: CDR1 GTSNPN and CDR2 SVGIG (reference sequence). The CDR3 spans 15 residues. Trimming removed 5 bases from V and 3 bases from J; junction bases left unmatched: 7. The CDR3 nucleotides read TGTGCCTGGGACAGGGGACAGGGGGAGACAGATACGCAGTATTTT. It specifies CAWDRGQGETDTQYF. Full variable domain (outside the CDR3, taken from reference TRBV30 and TRBJ2-3): SQTIHQWPATLVQPVGSPLSLECTVEGTSNPNLYWYRQAAGRGLQLLFYSVGIGQISSEVPQNLSASRPQDRQFILSSKKLLLSDSGFYLCAWDRGQGETDTQYFGPGTRLTVL.

This chain links TRBV27 with TRBJ2-5; 12 bases map to TRBD2. V was pared by 1 base and J by 5 bases, with 5 bases of the junction left unmatched. This CDR3 is 16 amino acids long. Germline V gene sequence: CDR1 MNHEY, CDR2 SMNVEV (reference sequence). The DNA for the CDR3 is TGTGCCAGCAGTTTATTGTCTAGCGGGGGGGCGGAGACCCAGTACTTC. It is translated as CASSLLSSGGAETQYF.

The chain joins TRBV7-9 to TRBJ2-5; perhaps TRBD1 as D (5 bases). Germline V gene sequence: CDR1 SEHNR, CDR2 FQNEAQ (reference sequence). The CDR3 has 15 amino acids. Trimming pared 5 bases from V and 4 bases from J, leaving 17 bases between. The CDR3 DNA reads as TGTGCCAGCAGCCACTCAGACGTTAGGGGAGAGACCCAGTACTTC. This translates into CASSHSDVRGETQYF.

This sequence joins TRBV4-2 and TRBJ2-5, with 8 positions matching TRBD2. CDR1 is LGHNA, CDR2 YNFKEQ, per germline. The V gene end was trimmed by 0 bases and the J gene end by 5 bases; junction bases not matched to a gene: 8. This CDR3 region has 16 residues. The CDR3 nucleotides read TGTGCCAGCAGCCAAGATAGTAATCGGGGGGGCGAGACCCAGTACTTC. This translates into CASSQDSNRGGETQYF.

The chain has TRBV7-9 and TRBJ2-5; 10 bases map to TRBD2. Per the germline V gene, CDR1 is SEHNR and CDR2 is FQNEAQ (reference sequence). The V and J ends lost 5 bases and 1 base, in that order; junction bases with no gene match: 13. This CDR3 region has 18 residues. The CDR3 bases are TGTGCCAGCAGCCCCACCCCAGGACTAGCGGCACGCCAAGAGACCCAGTACTTC. Protein sequence: CASSPTPGLAARQETQYF.

V is TRBV5-4 and J is TRBJ2-5; 12 positions agree with TRBD1. Germline V lookup: CDR1 SGHNT, CDR2 YYREEE (reference sequence). V was clipped by 7 bases and J by 5 bases; unmatched bases: 12. This CDR3 contains 16 residues. CDR3 nucleotides: TGTGCCAGCTACCCCGGGACAGGGGGCGTGGGGGAGACCCAGTACTTC. Protein sequence: CASYPGTGGVGETQYF.

The rearrangement joins TRBV5-1 to TRBJ2-5, with D maybe TRBD1 (6 bases). Germline CDR1 is SGHRS and CDR2 is YFSETQ. The length of the CDR3 is 14 residues. Trimming removed 0 bases from V and 3 bases from J, with 9 bases in between. DNA for the CDR3: TGCGCCAGCAGCTTGGGAACAGGGAAAGAGACCCAGTACTTC. Translating it yields CASSLGTGKETQYF.

The table lists this clone with a count of one. The V and J genes are TRBV2 and TRBJ1-6; TRBD1 might be the D (5 bases). Per germline, CDR1 SNHLY and CDR2 FYNNEI. Trimming removed 6 bases at V and 2 bases at J, with 5 bases between. This CDR3 region has 13 residues. DNA for the CDR3: TGTGCCAGCAGAGGGGCCTATAATTCACCCCTCCACTTT. This sequence encodes CASRGAYNSPLHF.

This chain links TRBV30 with TRBJ1-5; D call uncertain. This CDR3 spans 14 amino acids. V was clipped by 0 bases and J by 3 bases, with 9 bases between them. Per the germline V gene, CDR1 is GTSNPN and CDR2 is SVGIG (reference sequence). CDR3 protein: CAWSVASPNQPQHF. CDR3 DNA: TGTGCCTGGAGTGTAGCTAGTCCCAATCAGCCCCAGCATTTT.

The chain has TRBV5-1 and TRBJ1-6, with a tentative D call TRBD1 (6 bases). This CDR3 is built from 14 residues. Trimming pared 4 bases from V and 8 bases from J, leaving 13 bases between. Germline CDR1 is SGHRS and CDR2 is YFSETQ. The CDR3 DNA is TGCGCCAGCAGCCAATTACAGGGTGATTCACCCCTCCACTTT. This translates into CASSQLQGDSPLHF.

This sequence joins TRBV6-6 and TRBJ1-3; no reliable D call. This CDR3 comprises 14 residues. Germline lookup yields CDR1 MNHNY and CDR2 SVGAGI (reference sequence). Trimming removed 6 bases at V and 6 bases at J, with 15 bases between. The CDR3 region is CASRARGGENTIYF. CDR3 in DNA: TGTGCCAGCAGGGCCCGGGGAGGAGAAAACACCATATATTTT.

This rearrangement joins TRBV19 to TRBJ1-5, with D perhaps matching TRBD1 (5 bases). The CDR3 is made up of 14 amino acids. The V end lost 7 bases, the J end lost 2 bases, and 12 bases lay between the germline ends. CDR1 LNHDA and CDR2 SQIVND come from the germline V gene (reference sequence). The CDR3 DNA reads TGTGCCAGTACCCTGGGGGGTGGCAATCAGCCCCAGCATTTT. It translates to CASTLGGGNQPQHF.

The J gene is TRBJ1-3, the V gene TRBV6-1, with D uncertain. The length of the CDR3 is 15 residues. The V gene lost 3 bases and the J gene lost 2 bases, with 11 bases spanning the gap. Germline assignment: CDR1 MNHNS and CDR2 SASEGT. This chain's CDR3 is CASSDEGLPGNTIYF. CDR3 DNA sequence: TGTGCCAGCAGTGATGAGGGTTTGCCTGGAAACACCATATATTTT.

The V call is TRBV24-1, the J call TRBJ1-5; TRBD1 aligns across 9 bases. J was trimmed by 0 bases and V by 9 bases; bases with no gene match: 11. Germline V gene lookup returns CDR1 KGHDR and CDR2 SFDVKD. CDR3 length: 17 amino acids. The CDR3 region has the DNA TGTGCCACCGCCCCGGGACAGGGTGGGTTTAGCAATCAGCCCCAGCATTTT. It translates to CATAPGQGGFSNQPQHF.

V usage is TRBV19 and J usage is TRBJ1-1; the D gene is possibly TRBD1 (6 bases). The germline gives CDR1 LNHDA, CDR2 SQIVND (reference sequence). The CDR3 sequence is 9 residues long. The V and J ends lost 9 bases and 8 bases respectively, with 7 bases between them. CDR3 nucleotides: TGTGCCAGCGGGACAGAAGCTTTCTTT. It yields the protein CASGTEAFF.

CDR3 coding DNA: TGTGCCAGCAGTACCACAGTCCCCCAGCATTTT. Residues: CASSTTVPQHF. V gene TRBV21-1 combines with J gene TRBJ1-5; the table's D call, TRBD1, was not checked against the DNA. TRBV21-1 is described as a pseudogene. The CDR3 has 11 residues.

This chain joins TRBV28 and TRBJ1-4; 9 bases fit TRBD1. After removal of 6 bases from V and 0 bases from J, the junction contained 8 bases not matched to a gene. This CDR3 has 17 residues. Germline values: CDR1 MDHEN, CDR2 SYDVKM. The CDR3 here is CASSKDRGGSTNEKLFF. Written as DNA, the CDR3 is TGTGCCAGCAGCAAGGACAGGGGAGGATCAACTAATGAAAAACTGTTTTTT.

The gene calls are TRBV28 and TRBJ2-2; possibly TRBD1 for D (6 bases). V dropped 3 bases and J dropped 6 bases, with 8 bases sitting between them. The germline V gene encodes CDR1 MDHEN and CDR2 SYDVKM. The CDR3 has 13 residues. CDR3 residues: CASSLWGPGELFF. For the CDR3, the DNA is TGTGCCAGCAGTTTGTGGGGGCCCGGGGAGCTGTTTTTT.

The V and J genes are TRBV19 and TRBJ2-5; 7 bases line up with TRBD2. J was trimmed by 5 bases and V by 3 bases; bases with no gene match: 9. Germline CDR1 reads LNHDA; CDR2 reads SQIVND (reference sequence). The CDR3 contains 15 residues. In DNA form, the CDR3 reads TGTGCCAGTAGTATTGGCCGGGACTACCGGGAGACCCAGTACTTC. Translating it yields CASSIGRDYRETQYF.

The chain joins TRBV5-6 to TRBJ1-4; perhaps TRBD1 as D (5 bases). The CDR3 covers 16 residues. V lost 0 bases to trimming and J lost 4 bases, with 13 bases between them. Germline V gene sequence: CDR1 SGHDT, CDR2 YYEEEE. DNA of the CDR3: TGTGCCAGCAGCTTGGCCTTATTGACAGATAATGAAAAACTGTTTTTT. Protein product: CASSLALLTDNEKLFF.